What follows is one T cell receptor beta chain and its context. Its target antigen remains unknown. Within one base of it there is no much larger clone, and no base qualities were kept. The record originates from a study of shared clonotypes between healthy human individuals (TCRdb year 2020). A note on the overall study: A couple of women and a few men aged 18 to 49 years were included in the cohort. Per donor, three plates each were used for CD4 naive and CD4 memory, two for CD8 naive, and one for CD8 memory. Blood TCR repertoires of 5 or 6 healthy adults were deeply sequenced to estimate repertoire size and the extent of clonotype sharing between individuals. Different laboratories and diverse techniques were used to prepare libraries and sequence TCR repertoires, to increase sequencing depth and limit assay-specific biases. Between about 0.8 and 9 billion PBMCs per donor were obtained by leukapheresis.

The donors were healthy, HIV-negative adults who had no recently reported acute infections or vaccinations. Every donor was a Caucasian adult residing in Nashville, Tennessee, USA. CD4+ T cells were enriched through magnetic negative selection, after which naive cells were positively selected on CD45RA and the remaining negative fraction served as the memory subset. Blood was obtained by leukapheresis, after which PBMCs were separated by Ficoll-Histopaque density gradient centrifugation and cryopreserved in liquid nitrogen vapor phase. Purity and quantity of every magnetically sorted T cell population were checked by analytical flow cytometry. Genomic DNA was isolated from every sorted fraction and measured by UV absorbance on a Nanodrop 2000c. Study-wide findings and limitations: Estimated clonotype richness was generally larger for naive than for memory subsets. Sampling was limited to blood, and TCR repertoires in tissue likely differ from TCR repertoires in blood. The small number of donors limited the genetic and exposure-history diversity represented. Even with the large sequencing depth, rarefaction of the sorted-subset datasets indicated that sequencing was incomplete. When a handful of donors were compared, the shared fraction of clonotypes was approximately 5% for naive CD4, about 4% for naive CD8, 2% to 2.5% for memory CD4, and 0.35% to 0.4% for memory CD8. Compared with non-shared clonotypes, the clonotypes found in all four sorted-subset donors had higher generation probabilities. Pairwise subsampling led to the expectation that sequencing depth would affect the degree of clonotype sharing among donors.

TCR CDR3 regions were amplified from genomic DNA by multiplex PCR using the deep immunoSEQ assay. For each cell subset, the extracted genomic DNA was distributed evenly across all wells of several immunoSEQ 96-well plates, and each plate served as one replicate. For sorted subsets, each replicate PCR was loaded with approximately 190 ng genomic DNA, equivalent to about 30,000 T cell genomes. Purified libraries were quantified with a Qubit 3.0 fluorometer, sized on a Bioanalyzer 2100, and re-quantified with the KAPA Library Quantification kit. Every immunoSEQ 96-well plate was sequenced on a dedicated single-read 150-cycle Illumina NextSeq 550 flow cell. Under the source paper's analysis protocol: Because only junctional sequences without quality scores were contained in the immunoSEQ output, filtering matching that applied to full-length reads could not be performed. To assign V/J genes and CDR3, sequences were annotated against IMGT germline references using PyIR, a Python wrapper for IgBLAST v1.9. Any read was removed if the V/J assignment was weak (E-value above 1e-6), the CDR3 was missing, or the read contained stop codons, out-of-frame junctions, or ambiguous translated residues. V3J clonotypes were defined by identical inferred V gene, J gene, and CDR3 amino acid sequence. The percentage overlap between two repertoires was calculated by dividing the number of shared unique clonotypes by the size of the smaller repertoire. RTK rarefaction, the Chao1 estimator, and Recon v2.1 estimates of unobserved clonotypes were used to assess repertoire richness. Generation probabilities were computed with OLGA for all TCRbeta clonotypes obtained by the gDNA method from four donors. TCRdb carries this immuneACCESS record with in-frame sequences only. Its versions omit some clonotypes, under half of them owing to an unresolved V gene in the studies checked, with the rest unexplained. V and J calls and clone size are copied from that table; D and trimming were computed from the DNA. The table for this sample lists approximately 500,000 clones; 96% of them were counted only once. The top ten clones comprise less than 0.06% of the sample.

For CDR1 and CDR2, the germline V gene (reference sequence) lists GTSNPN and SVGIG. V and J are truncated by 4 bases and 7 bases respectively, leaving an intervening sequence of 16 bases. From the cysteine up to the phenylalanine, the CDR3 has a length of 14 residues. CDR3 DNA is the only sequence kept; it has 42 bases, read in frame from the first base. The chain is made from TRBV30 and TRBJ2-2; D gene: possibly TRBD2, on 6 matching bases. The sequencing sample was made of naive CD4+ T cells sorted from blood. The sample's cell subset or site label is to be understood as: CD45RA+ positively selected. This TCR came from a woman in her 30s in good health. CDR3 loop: CAWNPGLSIGELFF. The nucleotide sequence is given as TGTGCCTGGAACCCGGGACTGAGTATCGGGGAGCTGTTTTTT.